The entry that follows covers one T cell receptor beta chain sequence. Its antigen is not identified. This record comes from a study of OX40 agonist ivuxolimab in advanced cancers. Study in general: Antecedent anti-PD-1, anti-PD-L1 or anti-CTLA-4 therapy was permissible, with under 50% having received some.

TCRdb keeps only in-frame clones here, not all; method: immunoSEQ multiplex PCR. The table lists roughly 40,000 clones, roughly 90% of them singletons. From germline, CDR1 is SQVTM and CDR2 ANQGSEA. With V trimmed by 7 bases and J by 2 bases, 5 bases remained unmatched. The length of the CDR3 is 14 residues. Whole-study findings and limits: What antigens the expanded peripheral T cells recognized was never established. CD8+ T cells showed, on average, more clonal expansion than CD4+ cells.

The specimen comprised CD4+ or CD8+ T cells sorted from blood, sampled in a trial of the OX40 agonist ivuxolimab. This rearrangement joins TRBV29-1 to TRBJ2-6, with TRBD1 matching over 7 bases. The clonotype originates from an adult with an advanced solid tumor such as melanoma, head and neck, liver or kidney cancer. CDR3 residues: CSATTGTGANVLTF. In nucleotides, the CDR3 is TGCAGCGCTACGACAGGGACTGGGGCCAACGTCCTGACTTTC.